A selection of T cell receptor beta chains follows, all from one sample in a study of tumor and adjacent non-tumor tissue in lung cancer. TCRdb fed the multiplex PCR reads into MiXCR, producing one record per CDR3 protein. This sample has 120,000 or so distinct CDR3 sequences, with roughly 67% found just once. Sample: lung tumor tissue. The receptors come from a man aged 25-40 years with non-small cell lung cancer. Each CDR3 is given with its conserved first and last residue. Each record gives: CDR3 protein, clone size, J gene, D gene, V gene. The D gene is left open where the match is weak. Clone size is stated in some rows and not others, as once, few, many or a class when expanded.

CDR3aa: CAISETPDRPNTGELVF
abundance: once
j_gene: TRBJ2-2
d_gene: -
v_gene: TRBV10-3

CDR3aa: CSAKYSEQSF
abundance: -
j_gene: TRBJ2-1
d_gene: -
v_gene: TRBV20-1

CDR3aa: CVSSQPTGETQYF
abundance: -
j_gene: TRBJ2-5
d_gene: -
v_gene: TRBV4-1

CDR3aa: CASSLLGSYGYTF
abundance: -
j_gene: TRBJ1-2
d_gene: -
v_gene: TRBV6-5

CDR3aa: CASSSPGSNTGELFF
abundance: -
j_gene: TRBJ2-2
d_gene: -
v_gene: TRBV7-3

CDR3aa: CSANQPGGYNEQFF
abundance: -
j_gene: TRBJ2-1
d_gene: -
v_gene: TRBV20-1

CDR3aa: CSDSRRTGSAKNIQYF
abundance: -
j_gene: TRBJ2-4
d_gene: TRBD1
v_gene: TRBV20-1

CDR3aa: CACDRPPSTDTQYF
abundance: few
j_gene: TRBJ2-3
d_gene: -
v_gene: TRBV30

CDR3aa: CSARQTGRSYEQYF
abundance: many
j_gene: TRBJ2-7
d_gene: -
v_gene: TRBV20-1

CDR3aa: CASAGGATNGKLFF
abundance: -
j_gene: TRBJ1-4
d_gene: -
v_gene: TRBV6-1

CDR3aa: CASSLVGTLSGANVLTF
abundance: many
j_gene: TRBJ2-6
d_gene: -
v_gene: TRBV12-3/TRBV12-4

CDR3aa: CASSAPGGRDTEAFF
abundance: many
j_gene: TRBJ1-1
d_gene: -
v_gene: TRBV12-3/TRBV12-4

CDR3aa: CAWTRAGGRNEQFF
abundance: -
j_gene: TRBJ2-1
d_gene: TRBD2
v_gene: TRBV30

CDR3aa: CSVARDSLNYDYIF
abundance: few
j_gene: TRBJ1-2
d_gene: TRBD1
v_gene: TRBV29-1

CDR3aa: CATSLFSGANVLTF
abundance: once
j_gene: TRBJ2-6
d_gene: -
v_gene: TRBV11-1

CDR3aa: CSARVGPGANVLTF
abundance: few
j_gene: TRBJ2-6
d_gene: -
v_gene: TRBV20-1

CDR3aa: CASSRRTGDLFYEQYF
abundance: -
j_gene: TRBJ2-7
d_gene: TRBD1
v_gene: TRBV4-1

CDR3aa: CSVEWASGDTRYF
abundance: -
j_gene: TRBJ2-3
d_gene: -
v_gene: TRBV29-1

CDR3aa: CATSEAGVGNTGELSF
abundance: once
j_gene: TRBJ2-2
d_gene: TRBD2
v_gene: TRBV24-1

CDR3aa: CANSCRENTEAFF
abundance: -
j_gene: TRBJ1-1
d_gene: -
v_gene: TRBV6-5

CDR3aa: CASSQDRGGADTQYF
abundance: many
j_gene: TRBJ2-3
d_gene: TRBD2
v_gene: TRBV4-3

CDR3aa: CASSQETGGADTQCF
abundance: -
j_gene: TRBJ2-3
d_gene: TRBD1
v_gene: TRBV4-3

CDR3aa: CASSQTTPSYCEQYF
abundance: -
j_gene: TRBJ2-7
d_gene: -
v_gene: TRBV4-1

CDR3aa: CSVGTRLAGDTGELFF
abundance: many
j_gene: TRBJ2-2
d_gene: TRBD2
v_gene: TRBV29-1

CDR3aa: CASSQVAGTSTDTQYF
abundance: many
j_gene: TRBJ2-3
d_gene: TRBD2
v_gene: TRBV4-2

CDR3aa: CSAPTTSDREAQYF
abundance: -
j_gene: TRBJ2-5
d_gene: -
v_gene: TRBV20-1

CDR3aa: CASSQEDSCDQPQHF
abundance: -
j_gene: TRBJ1-5
d_gene: -
v_gene: TRBV4-1

CDR3aa: CASSAGQSNEKLFF
abundance: few
j_gene: TRBJ1-4
d_gene: TRBD1
v_gene: TRBV18

CDR3aa: CASSAMGDSNRPQHF
abundance: -
j_gene: TRBJ1-5
d_gene: -
v_gene: TRBV11-2

CDR3aa: CSAMPHGSGGYEQYF
abundance: many
j_gene: TRBJ2-7
d_gene: TRBD2
v_gene: TRBV20-1

CDR3aa: CSGTLRRTEAFF
abundance: many
j_gene: TRBJ1-1
d_gene: -
v_gene: TRBV20-1

CDR3aa: CSVEALRGAIYEQYF
abundance: many
j_gene: TRBJ2-7
d_gene: -
v_gene: TRBV29-1

CDR3aa: CASSEGQDSPLHF
abundance: -
j_gene: TRBJ1-6
d_gene: -
v_gene: TRBV6-1

CDR3aa: CASSPKSGGTEYGYTF
abundance: -
j_gene: TRBJ1-2
d_gene: -
v_gene: TRBV4-2

CDR3aa: CASSLELGEGQYF
abundance: -
j_gene: TRBJ2-7
d_gene: TRBD2
v_gene: TRBV11-2

CDR3aa: CASTKPVPEGNEKLFF
abundance: many
j_gene: TRBJ1-4
d_gene: -
v_gene: TRBV6-6

CDR3aa: CASSLAGSGRGYEQYF
abundance: -
j_gene: TRBJ2-7
d_gene: TRBD2
v_gene: TRBV5-6

CDR3aa: CASSQDNRRAGVNTEAFF
abundance: -
j_gene: TRBJ1-1
d_gene: -
v_gene: TRBV4-1

CDR3aa: CASSLGRVDTQYF
abundance: many
j_gene: TRBJ2-3
d_gene: -
v_gene: TRBV11-3

CDR3aa: CASSPPTGDTQYF
abundance: many
j_gene: TRBJ2-3
d_gene: -
v_gene: TRBV5-5

CDR3aa: CASKGLGNQPQHF
abundance: many
j_gene: TRBJ1-5
d_gene: -
v_gene: TRBV12-3/TRBV12-4

CDR3aa: CATSLGGVSRVYGYTF
abundance: -
j_gene: TRBJ1-2
d_gene: -
v_gene: TRBV11-2

CDR3aa: CASNLAQTYNEQFF
abundance: -
j_gene: TRBJ2-1
d_gene: -
v_gene: TRBV13

CDR3aa: CTSSPRQGLNEQYF
abundance: -
j_gene: TRBJ2-7
d_gene: -
v_gene: TRBV12-3/TRBV12-4

CDR3aa: CASSYYNPSTDTQYF
abundance: many
j_gene: TRBJ2-3
d_gene: -
v_gene: TRBV6-2/TRBV6-3

CDR3aa: CASSSYLQTQYF
abundance: -
j_gene: TRBJ2-5
d_gene: -
v_gene: TRBV5-1

CDR3aa: CATGAPGQGARGAYEQYF
abundance: -
j_gene: TRBJ2-7
d_gene: TRBD1
v_gene: TRBV24-1

CDR3aa: CASSLFSGTANTGELFF
abundance: -
j_gene: TRBJ2-2
d_gene: TRBD1
v_gene: TRBV7-3

CDR3aa: CASSWDRNEPFF
abundance: -
j_gene: TRBJ1-1
d_gene: -
v_gene: TRBV6-1

CDR3aa: CASTLAGTKETQYF
abundance: many
j_gene: TRBJ2-5
d_gene: TRBD2
v_gene: TRBV6-1

CDR3aa: CASSPTLEANEQFF
abundance: -
j_gene: TRBJ2-1
d_gene: -
v_gene: TRBV12-3/TRBV12-4

CDR3aa: CASTVASGYTF
abundance: -
j_gene: TRBJ1-2
d_gene: -
v_gene: TRBV12-3/TRBV12-4